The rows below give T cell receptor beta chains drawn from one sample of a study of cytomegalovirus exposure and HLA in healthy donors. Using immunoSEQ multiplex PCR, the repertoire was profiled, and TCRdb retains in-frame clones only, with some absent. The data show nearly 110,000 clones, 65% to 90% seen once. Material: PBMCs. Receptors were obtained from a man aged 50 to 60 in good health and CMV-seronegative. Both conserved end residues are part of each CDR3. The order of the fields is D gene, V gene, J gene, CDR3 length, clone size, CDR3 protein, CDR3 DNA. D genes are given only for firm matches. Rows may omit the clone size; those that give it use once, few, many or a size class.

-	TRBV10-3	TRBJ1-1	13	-	CAIREGVGTEAFF	TGTGCCATCAGAGAAGGGGTTGGCACTGAAGCTTTCTTT
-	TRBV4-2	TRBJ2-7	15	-	CASSQGLQGQSEQYF	TGTGCCAGCAGCCAAGGATTGCAGGGGCAAAGCGAGCAGTACTTC
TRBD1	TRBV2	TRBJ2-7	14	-	CAGSRDSSLGEQYF	TGTGCCGGCTCCCGGGACAGCAGCCTAGGCGAGCAGTACTTC
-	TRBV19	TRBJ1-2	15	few	CASSSSSGVFYGYTF	TGTGCCAGTAGTTCGAGTTCAGGGGTTTTCTATGGCTACACCTTC
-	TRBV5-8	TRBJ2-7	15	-	CASSLFWQALYEQYF	TGTGCCAGCAGCTTGTTCTGGCAGGCGCTCTACGAGCAGTACTTC
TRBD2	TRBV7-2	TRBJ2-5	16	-	CASSLGAGPYQETQYF	TGTGCCAGCAGCTTGGGAGCGGGGCCCTACCAAGAGACCCAGTACTTC
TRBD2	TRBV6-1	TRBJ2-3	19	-	CASSEEGTPTRGGSDTQYF	TGTGCCAGCAGTGAAGAAGGCACCCCAACCCGGGGGGGTTCAGATACGCAGTATTTT
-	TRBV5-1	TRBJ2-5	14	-	CASSLGAFQETQYF	TGCGCCAGCAGCTTAGGGGCGTTCCAAGAGACCCAGTACTTC
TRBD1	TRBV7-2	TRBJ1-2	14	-	CASSPRTGPYGYTF	TGTGCCAGCAGCCCACGGACAGGGCCCTATGGCTACACCTTC
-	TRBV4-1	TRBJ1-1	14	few	CASSQDKEWAQAFF	TGCGCCAGCAGCCAAGATAAAGAGTGGGCACAAGCTTTCTTT
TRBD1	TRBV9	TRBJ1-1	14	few	CASSPSGQAAGAFF	TGTGCCAGCAGCCCGTCCGGACAGGCCGCCGGGGCTTTCTTT
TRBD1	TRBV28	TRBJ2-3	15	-	CASSPTGVGGDTQYF	TGTGCCAGCAGTCCGACAGGGGTTGGGGGAGATACGCAGTATTTT
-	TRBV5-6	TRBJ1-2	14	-	CASSLGRGAYGYTF	TGTGCCAGCAGCTTAGGCAGGGGAGCTTATGGCTACACCTTC
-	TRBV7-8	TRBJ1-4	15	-	CASSLGDSTNEKLFF	TGTGCCAGCAGCTTAGGGGACTCAACTAATGAAAAACTGTTTTTT
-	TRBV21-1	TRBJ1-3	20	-	CASSQPGTGTTRGSGNTIYF	TGTGCCAGCAGCCAACCCGGGACAGGGACTACCAGGGGCTCTGGAAACACCATATATTTT
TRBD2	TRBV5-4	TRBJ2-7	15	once	CASSSRLAGGYEQYF	TGTGCCAGCAGCTCTAGACTAGCGGGGGGGTACGAGCAGTACTTC
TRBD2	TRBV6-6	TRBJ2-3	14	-	CASSYSTSADTQYF	TGTGCCAGCAGTTACTCGACTAGCGCAGATACGCAGTATTTT
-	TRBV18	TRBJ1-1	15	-	CASSQTSDFDTEAFF	TGTGCCAGCTCCCAAACCTCTGACTTCGACACTGAAGCTTTCTTT
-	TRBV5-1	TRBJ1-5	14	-	CASSYGDNVQPQHF	TGCGCCAGCAGCTACGGGGACAATGTCCAGCCCCAGCATTTT
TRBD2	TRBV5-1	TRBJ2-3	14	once	CASSPTSGTDTQYF	TGCGCCAGCAGCCCGACTAGCGGCACAGATACGCAGTATTTT
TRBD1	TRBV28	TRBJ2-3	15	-	CASSRLGQGVGTQYF	TGTGCCAGCAGTCGCCTGGGACAGGGGGTCGGGACGCAGTATTTT
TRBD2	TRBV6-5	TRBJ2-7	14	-	CASSARDYPRPQYF	TGTGCCAGCAGTGCCCGGGACTACCCTCGTCCGCAGTACTTC
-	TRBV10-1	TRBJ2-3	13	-	CASSERTTDTQYF	TGCGCCAGCAGTGAACGTACTACGGATACGCAGTATTTT
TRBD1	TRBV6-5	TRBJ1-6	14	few	CASSSGTGYSPLHF	TGTGCCAGCAGCTCCGGGACAGGGTATTCACCCCTCCACTTT
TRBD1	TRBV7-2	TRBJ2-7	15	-	CASREGQGSSYEQYF	TGTGCCAGCAGGGAAGGACAGGGAAGCTCCTACGAGCAGTACTTC
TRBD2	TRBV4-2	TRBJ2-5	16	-	CASSQSTSGGVETQYF	TGTGCCAGCAGCCAATCGACTAGCGGGGGCGTGGAGACCCAGTACTTC